Reported below is one T cell receptor beta chain. Germline values: CDR1 MNHNY, CDR2 SVGAGI (reference sequence). Trimming at V came to 6 bases and at J to 1 base, leaving 9 bases not matched to a gene. The CDR3 is made up of 15 amino acids. The sample is drawn from a study of blood T cell repertoires in COVID-19. In the study overall: The United States, Italy and Spain were the sources of the acute and convalescent COVID-19 samples.

In the original analysis: Amplified reference gene primers provided the basis for estimating nucleated cell counts. The protocol was immunoSEQ multiplex PCR, while the TCRdb copy is restricted to in-frame clones and leaves out a portion. V, J and clone size are taken as reported in that table, and D and trimming were inferred from the DNA itself. The sample lists around 170,000 clones; around 86% were seen once. Seattle participants joined during active infection and were tracked over time. Sequenced: peripheral blood. The receptor was derived from a man in his 60s with COVID-19, enrolled during active disease. The chain links TRBV6-6 to TRBJ2-7, with TRBD1 identical over 7 bases. The CDR3 DNA reads TGTGCCAGCAGGCTACGGGACAGCTCATCCTACGAGCAGTACTTC. The encoded protein is CASRLRDSSSYEQYF.